The subject of this entry is one T cell receptor (beta chain). What it recognizes is unknown. The CDR3 runs 14 residues. Germline V lookup: CDR1 SQVTM, CDR2 ANQGSEA. The data were taken from a study of T cells in Graves' hyperthyroidism and ophthalmopathy. Study-wide results and caveats: Researchers found most expanded thyroid clonotypes above 0.001 in blood as well.

Amplification of TCR beta CDR3 regions was performed using RNA transcripts as template. A first-round RT-PCR of the TCR CDR3 used the HTBI primer set. TCRdb itself ran the multiplex PCR reads through MiXCR, one entry per CDR3 protein. The data hold roughly 500,000 distinct CDR3 sequences, with around 43% observed a single time. Sequencing input: peripheral blood or thyroid tissue (not recorded which). The receptor was derived from an adult woman with Graves' disease, either hyperthyroidism or ophthalmopathy (not recorded which). The V gene is TRBV29-1, the J gene TRBJ2-3; tentative D call: TRBD2 (6 bases). The CDR3 DNA sequence: TGCAGTGCCACCAGACTAGTTACGACAGATACGCAGTATTTT. Its protein product is CSATRLVTTDTQYF.